Sequencing of this T cell receptor beta chain was carried out in a study of T cell responses to AZD1222 COVID-19 vaccine. Method: immunoSEQ multiplex PCR; TCRdb's copy keeps in-frame clones and lacks some. The sample lists under 150,000 clones, about 93% occurring once. Germline CDR1 and CDR2: GTSNPN and SVGIG (reference sequence). CDR3 length: 14 amino acids. V lost 8 bases and J lost 0, with 17 bases in between. The TCR was taken from an adult in good health. Sequenced material: peripheral blood, taken on day 0 of AZD1222 vaccination. The chain is built from TRBV30 and TRBJ2-7; maybe TRBD2 (5 bases). The CDR3 DNA follows: TGTGCCGGGAATGCCGGACTCCCCTCCTACGAGCAGTACTTC. Its translation: CAGNAGLPSYEQYF.